This T cell receptor beta chain was recovered during a study of multiple sclerosis patients with progressive multifocal leukoencephalopathy. General observations from the study: No common TRBV or TRBJ usage or pairing appeared at PML. PML-onset expanded TRB clones were detectable before and during natalizumab therapy. In most PML patients, TRB repertoires appeared less diverse by entropy.

Notes on this clone: Its antigen remains unidentified.

The junction had 6 bases not matched to a gene; V was cut back by 4 bases and J by 5 bases. CDR1 is SEHNR, CDR2 FQNEAQ, per germline (reference sequence). The CDR3 loop spans 14 amino acids. Measured with immunoSEQ multiplex PCR; TCRdb has only the in-frame clones, and not every one. The sample consists of 25,000 or so clones, 91% of them appearing once. Time point described: less than 15 months of natalizumab therapy. The J gene is TRBJ2-5, the V gene TRBV7-9; TRBD1 matches 8 bases. This clonotype originated in a man aged 25 to 40 with multiple sclerosis. The sequencing used PBMCs, collected from a patient treated with natalizumab. The CDR3 coding sequence is TGTGCCAGCAGCTCGACAGGGGCTGGGGAGACCCAGTACTTC. Encoded protein: CASSSTGAGETQYF.